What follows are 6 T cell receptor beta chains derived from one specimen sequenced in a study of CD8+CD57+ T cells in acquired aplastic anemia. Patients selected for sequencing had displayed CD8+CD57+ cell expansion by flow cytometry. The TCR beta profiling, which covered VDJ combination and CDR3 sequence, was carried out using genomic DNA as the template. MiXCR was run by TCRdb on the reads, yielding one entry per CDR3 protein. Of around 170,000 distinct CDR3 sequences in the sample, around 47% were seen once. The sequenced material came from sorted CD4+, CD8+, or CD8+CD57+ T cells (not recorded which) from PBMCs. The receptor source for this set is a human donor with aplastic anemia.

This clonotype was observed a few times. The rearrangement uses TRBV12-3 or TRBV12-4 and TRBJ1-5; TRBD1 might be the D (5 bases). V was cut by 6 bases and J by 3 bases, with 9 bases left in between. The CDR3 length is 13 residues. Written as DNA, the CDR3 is TGTGCCAGCAGCGGGGGGACCAATCAGCCCCAGCATTTT. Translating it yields CASSGGTNQPQHF.

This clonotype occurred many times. CDR3 sequence reads: CSARMGSNEKLFF. In DNA form, the CDR3 reads TGCAGTGCTAGAATGGGGTCTAATGAAAAACTGTTTTTT. The V call is TRBV20-1, the J call TRBJ1-4; no reliable D call. CDR1 and CDR2 from the germline V gene are DFQATT and SNEGSKA (reference sequence). V dropped 2 bases and J dropped 3 bases, with 7 bases sitting between them. CDR3 size: 13 residues.

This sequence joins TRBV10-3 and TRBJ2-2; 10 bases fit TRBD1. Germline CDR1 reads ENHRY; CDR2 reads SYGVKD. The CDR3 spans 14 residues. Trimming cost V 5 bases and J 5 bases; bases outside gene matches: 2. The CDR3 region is CAISSDRGTGELFF. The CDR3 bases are TGTGCCATCAGTTCGGACAGGGGGACCGGGGAGCTGTTTTTT.

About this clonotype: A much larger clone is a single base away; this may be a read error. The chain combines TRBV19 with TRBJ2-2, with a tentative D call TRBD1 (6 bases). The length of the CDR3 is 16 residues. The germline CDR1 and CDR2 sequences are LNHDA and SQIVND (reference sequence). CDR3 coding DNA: TGTGTCAGTAGTGGGACAAGGAATGCGAACACCGGGGAGCTGTTTTTT. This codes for CVSSGTRNANTGELFF.

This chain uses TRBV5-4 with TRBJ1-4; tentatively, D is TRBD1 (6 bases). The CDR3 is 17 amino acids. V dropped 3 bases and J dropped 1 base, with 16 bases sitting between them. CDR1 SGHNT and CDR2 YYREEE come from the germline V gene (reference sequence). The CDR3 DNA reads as TGTGCCAGCAGCTCCAGGGGATACGGCAAAACTAATGAAAAACTGTTTTTT. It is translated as CASSSRGYGKTNEKLFF.

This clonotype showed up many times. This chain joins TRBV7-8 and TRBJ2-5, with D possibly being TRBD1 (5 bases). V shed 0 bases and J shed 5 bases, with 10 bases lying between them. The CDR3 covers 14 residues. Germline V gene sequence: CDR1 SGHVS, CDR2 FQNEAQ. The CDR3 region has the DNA TGTGCCAGCAGCTTAGCGCGCCAGGGCGAGACCCAGTACTTC. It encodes CASSLARQGETQYF.